The 30 T cell receptor beta chains reported below all come from one sample, sequenced in a study of cytomegalovirus exposure and HLA in healthy donors. PCR amplification relied on 60 Vbeta primers (plus 13 Jbeta primers). This table comes from immunoSEQ multiplex PCR, and its TCRdb copy is limited to in-frame clones, with some not included. The profile shows roughly 140,000 clones, roughly 80% of them singletons. The specimen sequenced was PBMCs. The source of these receptors is a woman in her forties in good health and CMV-seropositive.

This chain links TRBV2 with TRBJ1-2, with 9 nucleotides matching TRBD1. V dropped 2 bases and J dropped 7; count of bases not matched to a gene: 2. The CDR3 is made up of 13 amino acids. Germline V gives CDR1 SNHLY, CDR2 FYNNEI. CDR3 residues: CASSETGGRGYTF. CDR3 DNA sequence: TGTGCCAGCAGTGAAACAGGGGGCCGTGGCTACACCTTC.

The gene calls are TRBV28 and TRBJ2-4; D is perhaps TRBD2 (6 bases). Per the germline V gene, CDR1 is MDHEN and CDR2 is SYDVKM. The CDR3 consists of 12 residues. V was pared by 5 bases and J by 11 bases, with 13 bases between. The CDR3 loop is CASSGLRGLQYF. The CDR3 DNA follows: TGTGCCAGCAGTGGCTTGCGGGGACTTCAGTACTTC.

This clone was counted only a few times. This chain uses TRBV9 with TRBJ2-5; 7 bases map to TRBD2. The CDR3 totals 16 residues. The germline V gene encodes CDR1 SGDLS and CDR2 YYNGEE. Trimming cost V 0 bases and J 5 bases; bases outside gene matches: 10. The CDR3 nucleotides read TGTGCCAGCAGCGTAGGTGGGCTAGCGGCAGTGGAGACCCAGTACTTC. Amino acids: CASSVGGLAAVETQYF.

The chain employs TRBV14 and TRBJ1-2, with D perhaps TRBD1 (6 bases). The V end was cut by 0 bases, the J end by 5 bases, with 13 bases between. Germline V gene data show CDR1 as SGHDN and CDR2 as FVKESK. This CDR3 has 15 amino acids. The CDR3 is CASSQDAGQPYGYTF. The CDR3, as DNA: TGTGCCAGCAGCCAAGACGCTGGACAGCCTTATGGCTACACCTTC.

This clone is medium-sized by share. This sequence joins TRBV6-1 and TRBJ2-1; possible D gene TRBD2, 7 bases. V was shortened by 1 base and J by 6 bases, with 19 bases between the two germline ends. The CDR3 has 17 amino acids. CDR1 and CDR2 (germline): MNHNS, SASEGT. CDR3 protein: CASSEEYGGLLINEQFF. Here the CDR3 DNA reads TGTGCCAGCAGTGAAGAGTACGGGGGGCTTCTGATCAATGAGCAGTTCTTC.

The V and J genes are TRBV10-2 and TRBJ2-2; 8 positions match TRBD1. The CDR3 runs 14 residues. J lost 7 bases, V lost 6 bases, and 7 bases had no gene match. Germline CDR1 is WSHSY and CDR2 is SAAADI. The CDR3 sequence is CASRTGQVVGELFF. Here the CDR3 DNA reads TGCGCCAGCAGGACGGGACAGGTGGTCGGGGAGCTGTTTTTT.

The chain joins TRBV10-3 to TRBJ2-1; a weak D match, TRBD1 (7 bases). V lost 8 bases to trimming and J lost 8 bases, with 16 bases between them. The CDR3 runs to 13 residues. CDR1 and CDR2 from the germline V gene are ENHRY and SYGVKD. This CDR3 reads CAIDREAGDEQFF. The CDR3 coding sequence is TGTGCCATCGACAGGGAGGCGGGCGATGAGCAGTTCTTC.

V and J are TRBV19 and TRBJ1-2; unclear D gene. From germline, CDR1 is LNHDA and CDR2 SQIVND (reference sequence). Deletions cut 1 base from V and 4 bases from J, with 10 bases between. The CDR3 has 14 residues. The DNA for the CDR3 is TGTGCCAGTAGTATAGTCCAGGAAAGCTATGGCTACACCTTC. It encodes CASSIVQESYGYTF.

The gene calls are TRBV28 and TRBJ2-3; 9 positions match TRBD1. CDR1 is MDHEN, CDR2 SYDVKM, per germline. The CDR3 loop spans 16 amino acids. After removal of 6 bases from V and 3 bases from J, the junction contained 10 bases not matched to a gene. The chain's CDR3 is CASSYSNRGRTDTQYF. CDR3 DNA sequence: TGTGCCAGCAGCTATAGCAACAGGGGGCGAACAGATACGCAGTATTTT.

The chain combines TRBV5-1 with TRBJ1-2; 8 nucleotides line up with TRBD1. The junction had 9 bases not matched to a gene; V was cut back by 0 bases and J by 8 bases. Germline CDR1 SGHRS, CDR2 YFSETQ. This CDR3 contains 15 residues. CDR3 nucleotide sequence: TGCGCCAGCAGCTTGGCCTCCGGACAGGGAGGGGGCTACACCTTC. It encodes CASSLASGQGGGYTF.

V usage is TRBV4-1 and J usage is TRBJ1-1; possible D gene TRBD1, 5 bases. This CDR3 spans 13 amino acids. Trimming stripped 2 bases from V and 5 bases from J, with 9 bases between. Germline V CDR1 and CDR2: MGHRA, YSYEKL. CDR3 coding DNA: TGCGCCAGCAGCCAATGGGGGGAAACTGAAGCTTTCTTT. Its protein product is CASSQWGETEAFF.

This clone occurred once. The chain's CDR3 is CASSPDRDSTYEQYF. CDR3 coding DNA: TGTGCCAGCAGCCCGGACAGGGATTCGACCTACGAGCAGTACTTC. The chain links TRBV5-4 to TRBJ2-7, with TRBD1 matching over 8 bases. This CDR3 comprises 15 residues. Germline lookup yields CDR1 SGHNT and CDR2 YYREEE (reference sequence). V lost 4 bases to trimming and J lost 2 bases; unmatched junction nucleotides: 8.

The V and J genes are TRBV6-5 and TRBJ1-1; D possibly corresponds to TRBD1 (6 bases). The CDR3 has 14 amino acids. The germline V gene has CDR1 MNHEY and CDR2 SVGAGI. V was cut by 7 bases and J by 2 bases, with 14 bases left in between. This CDR3 reads CASKLGGLNTEAFF. Written as DNA, the CDR3 is TGTGCCAGCAAATTAGGGGGATTAAACACTGAAGCTTTCTTT.

V usage is TRBV5-4 and J usage is TRBJ2-5; 15 nucleotides line up with TRBD2. Per germline, CDR1 SGHNT and CDR2 YYREEE (reference sequence). Trimming cost V 3 bases and J 1 base; bases outside gene matches: 4. This CDR3 spans 17 amino acids. CDR3 sequence (DNA): TGTGCCAGCAGCTATGGACTAGCGGGGGGGACCCAAGAGACCCAGTACTTC. Translation gives CASSYGLAGGTQETQYF.

This clone was picked up a small number of times. The chain combines TRBV29-1 with TRBJ2-7; 7 bases align to TRBD1. The CDR3 covers 13 residues. After removal of 3 bases from V and 2 bases from J, the junction contained 4 bases not matched to a gene. CDR1 SQVTM and CDR2 ANQGSEA come from the germline V gene. The CDR3 bases are TGCAGCGTTGACGCAGGGGGAACCTACGAGCAGTACTTC. Its translation is CSVDAGGTYEQYF.

This clone is a singleton in its sample. The rearrangement links TRBV27 to TRBJ1-5; no definite D call. Per the germline V gene, CDR1 is MNHEY and CDR2 is SMNVEV (reference sequence). The V gene lost 2 bases and the J gene lost 3 bases, with 8 bases spanning the gap. This CDR3 comprises 14 residues. As DNA, the CDR3 is TGTGCCAGCAGTTTACTTGGGCCCAATCAGCCCCAGCATTTT. This codes for CASSLLGPNQPQHF.

The rearrangement joins TRBV28 to TRBJ1-4; 10 bases agree with TRBD1. There are 15 residues in the CDR3. The junction had 12 bases not matched to a gene; V was cut back by 7 bases and J by 10 bases. Germline CDR1 MDHEN, CDR2 SYDVKM. This CDR3 is CASNLGGQGLGKLFF. The CDR3 DNA is TGTGCCAGCAACCTTGGGGGACAGGGGTTAGGAAAACTGTTTTTT.

The gene calls are TRBV9 and TRBJ2-5; the D is unclear. Trimming cost V 0 bases and J 0 bases, with 9 bases left between them. CDR3 length equals 15 residues. CDR1 SGDLS and CDR2 YYNGEE come from the germline V gene. The CDR3 region is CASSVGVSNQETQYF. The CDR3 region has the DNA TGTGCCAGCAGCGTAGGAGTCTCCAACCAAGAGACCCAGTACTTC.

The J gene is TRBJ1-5, the V gene TRBV28; no clear D. The CDR3 covers 15 residues. With 2 bases removed from V and 0 bases from J, the gap between germline ends came to 8 bases. The germline gives CDR1 MDHEN, CDR2 SYDVKM. CDR3 amino acids: CASSLVQISNQPQHF. In DNA, the CDR3 is TGTGCCAGCAGTTTAGTCCAGATTAGCAATCAGCCCCAGCATTTT.

As for this clone: The sample holds other DNA sequences that translate to the same CDR3. The J gene is TRBJ2-2, the V gene TRBV18, with 7 bases identical to TRBD1. The germline CDR1 and CDR2 sequences are KGHSH and LQKENI. V trimming: 3 bases; J trimming: 0 bases; junction bases outside the gene matches: 4. The CDR3 runs to 16 residues. The CDR3 bases are TGTGCCAGCTCACCCCGGACAGGAGCGAACACCGGGGAGCTGTTTTTT. Translation: CASSPRTGANTGELFF. The variable domain in full, completed from reference TRBV18 and TRBJ2-2, reads NAGVMQNPRHLVRRRGQEARLRCSPMKGHSHVYWYRQLPEEGLKFMVYLQKENIIDESGMPKERFSAEFPKEGPSILRIQQVVRGDSAAYFCASSPRTGANTGELFFGEGSRLTVL.

V usage is TRBV4-1 and J usage is TRBJ2-3, with TRBD2 matching over 9 bases. Germline values: CDR1 MGHRA, CDR2 YSYEKL. V gave up 4 bases and J gave up 3 bases; unmatched junction bases: 8. The CDR3 extends over 16 amino acids. The CDR3, as DNA: TGCGCCAGCAGCCCATCGCCTAGCGGGGTAACAGATACGCAGTATTTT. It translates to CASSPSPSGVTDTQYF.

This chain links TRBV6-5 with TRBJ2-1; possibly TRBD2 for D (5 bases). This CDR3 comprises 14 residues. Trimming removed 3 bases from V and 4 bases from J, with 10 bases in between. The germline gives CDR1 MNHEY, CDR2 SVGAGI. The CDR3 sequence is CASSYTGMYNEQFF. The CDR3 nucleotides are TGTGCCAGCAGTTATACCGGGATGTACAATGAGCAGTTCTTC.

This chain links TRBV5-4 with TRBJ1-3; D is unclear. V lost 7 bases to trimming and J lost 0 bases, with 8 bases between them. Germline loops: CDR1 SGHNT, CDR2 YYREEE (reference sequence). This CDR3 is built from 13 residues. CDR3 amino acids: CASGVGSGNTIYF. The DNA for the CDR3 is TGTGCCAGCGGAGTTGGCTCTGGAAACACCATATATTTT. The variable domain in full, with the rest retrieved from reference TRBV5-4 and TRBJ1-3, is ETGVTQSPTHLIKTRGQQVTLRCSSQSGHNTVSWYQQALGQGPQFIFQYYREEENGRGNFPPRFSGLQFPNYSSELNVNALELDDSALYLCASGVGSGNTIYFGEGSWLTVV.

In its sample, this clone was seen a few times. The CDR3 protein is CASSSLTGSTEAFF. In DNA form, the CDR3 reads TGTGCCAGCAGTTCCCTGACAGGGAGCACTGAAGCTTTCTTT. The genes are TRBV6-6 and TRBJ1-1; 7 nucleotides align to TRBD1. Germline CDR1 is MNHNY and CDR2 is SVGAGI (reference sequence). Unmatched junction bases numbered 6, after V lost 4 bases and J lost 4 bases. This CDR3 comprises 14 residues.

This clone was found once. This rearrangement joins TRBV27 to TRBJ1-4; 9 bases fit TRBD1. The CDR3 is 13 amino acids. V lost 8 bases to trimming and J lost 6 bases; unmatched junction nucleotides: 4. Looked up from germline, CDR1 is MNHEY and CDR2 is SMNVEV (reference sequence). CDR3 protein: CASRTGAYEKLFF. DNA of the CDR3: TGTGCCAGCCGGACAGGGGCCTATGAAAAACTGTTTTTT.

This clone was observed once. The chain is built from TRBV7-9 and TRBJ2-2; 10 nucleotides agree with TRBD1. V lost 5 bases and J lost 0; bases outside the gene matches: 6. Germline values: CDR1 SEHNR, CDR2 FQNEAQ (reference sequence). The CDR3 has 17 residues. The CDR3 loop is CASSPRTGGPNTGELFF. The CDR3 DNA sequence: TGTGCCAGCAGCCCGAGGACAGGGGGTCCGAACACCGGGGAGCTGTTTTTT.

This chain links TRBV5-6 with TRBJ1-2; D perhaps matches TRBD1 (5 bases). Germline V gene lookup returns CDR1 SGHDT and CDR2 YYEEEE. The CDR3 runs 14 residues. V dropped 4 bases and J dropped 1 base, with 11 bases sitting between them. In DNA form, the CDR3 reads TGTGCCAGCAGCCCGTCTGACAGTAACTATGGCTACACCTTC. Protein: CASSPSDSNYGYTF.

This sequence joins TRBV11-3 and TRBJ1-6, with 8 bases fitting TRBD1. The V gene's germline CDR1 is SGHNT and CDR2 YENEEA. The CDR3 totals 14 residues. After removal of 5 bases from V and 11 bases from J, the junction contained 8 bases not matched to a gene. In DNA, the CDR3 is TGTGCCAGCAGCCTGGACAGGGTGAAAGCACCCCTCCACTTT. It codes for CASSLDRVKAPLHF.

CDR3 coding DNA: TGCGCCAGCAGGATGATGGCTCTTGAGGCAGATACGCAGTATTTT. Translation: CASRMMALEADTQYF. J is TRBJ2-3 and V is TRBV5-1; D not certain. Germline CDR1 SGHRS, CDR2 YFSETQ. The length of the CDR3 is 15 residues. Trimming pared 5 bases from V and 4 bases from J, leaving 17 bases between.

The chain links TRBV27 to TRBJ1-1; D gene ambiguous. V dropped 5 bases and J dropped 3 bases, with 19 bases sitting between them. Per germline, CDR1 MNHEY and CDR2 SMNVEV (reference sequence). The CDR3 covers 16 residues. The CDR3 bases are TGTGCCAGCAGTACCCCGGGCTCCCCAGCGGACACTGAAGCTTTCTTT. Translation: CASSTPGSPADTEAFF.